This is a list of T cell receptor beta chains from one sample in a study of shared clonotypes between healthy human individuals. Sequencing was performed with immunoSEQ multiplex PCR; in TCRdb, only in-frame clones are kept and a portion is missing. The sample consists of 2,500,000 or so clones, around 93% of them appearing once. The sample comprised naive CD4+ T cells from PBMCs. The receptor set was obtained from a man between 18 and 35 years old in good health. Some clones in this sample may be carry-over from other donors' samples. CDR3s include the opening cysteine and the closing phenylalanine or tryptophan. The D gene is left open where the match is weak. Rows give clone size only sometimes, using once, few, many, or a class for an expanded clone.

abundance | j_gene | d_gene | v_gene | CDR3aa | CDR3nt
NA | TRBJ1-4 | TRBD1 | TRBV7-2 | CASSLSGQGNEKLFF | TGTGCCAGCAGCTTATCGGGACAGGGAAATGAAAAACTGTTTTTT
NA | TRBJ1-2 | NA | TRBV5-4 | CASSDGGGAVDGYTF | TGTGCCAGCAGCGACGGTGGGGGGGCAGTGGATGGCTACACCTTC
NA | TRBJ2-2 | NA | TRBV28 | CASSDRRNGELFF | TGTGCCAGCAGCGATAGGAGAAACGGGGAGCTGTTTTTT
NA | TRBJ1-1 | NA | TRBV18 | CASKFQQNTEAFF | TGTGCCAGCAAATTTCAGCAGAACACTGAAGCTTTCTTT
NA | TRBJ2-5 | TRBD1 | TRBV7-3 | CASSLDRGETQYF | TGTGCCAGCAGCCTAGACAGGGGTGAGACCCAGTACTTC
NA | TRBJ2-7 | NA | TRBV7-2 | CASSLEENYEQYF | TGTGCCAGCAGCTTAGAGGAGAATTACGAGCAGTACTTC
NA | TRBJ1-2 | NA | TRBV7-2 | CASSSDGYYGYTF | TGTGCCAGCAGCTCTGACGGATACTATGGCTACACCTTC
NA | TRBJ2-7 | TRBD1 | TRBV9 | CASSARQGKGSYEQYF | TGTGCCAGCAGCGCTCGACAGGGGAAGGGATCCTACGAGCAGTACTTC
NA | TRBJ1-2 | TRBD1 | TRBV7-2 | CASSPPGQGAYGYTF | TGTGCCAGCAGCCCTCCTGGACAGGGGGCCTATGGCTACACCTTC
NA | TRBJ2-7 | NA | TRBV30 | CAWSGGKAYEQYF | TGTGCCTGGAGCGGGGGCAAAGCCTACGAGCAGTACTTC
NA | TRBJ2-1 | NA | TRBV7-9 | CASSFTLARSSYNEQFF | TGTGCCAGCAGCTTTACCCTAGCGAGGAGCTCCTACAATGAGCAGTTCTTC
NA | TRBJ2-7 | TRBD2 | TRBV2 | CASSYLAGGRYEQYF | TGTGCCAGCTCCTACCTAGCGGGAGGCCGCTACGAGCAGTACTTC
NA | TRBJ2-5 | TRBD2 | TRBV5-1 | CASSLGLAGEAETQYF | TGCGCCAGCAGCTTGGGACTAGCGGGAGAAGCGGAGACCCAGTACTTC
NA | TRBJ2-1 | TRBD2 | TRBV11-2 | CASTRLRGGEQFF | TGTGCCAGCACCCGTCTCCGGGGGGGTGAGCAGTTCTTC
NA | TRBJ2-1 | TRBD2 | TRBV7-6 | CASSFLASGSGGEQFF | TGTGCCAGCAGCTTTCTTGCCAGCGGGAGCGGGGGTGAGCAGTTCTTC
NA | TRBJ2-7 | TRBD1 | TRBV27 | CASSSDRGYGEQYF | TGTGCCAGCAGTTCCGACAGGGGGTACGGCGAGCAGTACTTC
NA | TRBJ2-7 | NA | TRBV6-6 | CASSPVRDEQYF | TGTGCCAGCAGTCCTGTACGCGACGAGCAGTACTTC
NA | TRBJ1-5 | NA | TRBV6-6 | CASSWSRSQPQHF | TGTGCCAGCTCTTGGTCGCGGTCTCAGCCCCAGCATTTT
once | TRBJ1-3 | TRBD1 | TRBV14 | CASSQLQGVNTIYF | TGTGCCAGCAGCCAACTACAGGGGGTTAACACCATATATTTT
NA | TRBJ2-6 | TRBD2 | TRBV7-9 | CASSGRLAGGPGANVLTF | TGTGCCAGCAGCGGACGACTAGCGGGAGGGCCTGGGGCCAACGTCCTGACTTTC
NA | TRBJ2-1 | NA | TRBV7-3 | CASSELAGSYNEQFF | TGTGCCAGCAGCGAACTAGCAGGCTCCTACAATGAGCAGTTCTTC
once | TRBJ2-4 | NA | TRBV5-4 | CASSTRQGAGGGNIQYF | TGTGCCAGCAGCACCCGCCAGGGCGCCGGAGGGGGAAACATTCAGTACTTC
NA | TRBJ2-7 | NA | TRBV21-1 | CASSKGGYEQYF | TGTGCCAGCAGCAAAGGAGGCTACGAGCAGTACTTC
NA | TRBJ1-1 | NA | TRBV14 | CASSPAGVGTEAFF | TGTGCCAGCAGCCCTGCAGGGGTCGGCACTGAAGCTTTCTTT
NA | TRBJ2-5 | NA | TRBV4-1 | CASSRVIAGVQETQYF | TGCGCCAGCAGCCGGGTTATAGCAGGGGTGCAAGAGACCCAGTACTTC
NA | TRBJ2-7 | TRBD1 | TRBV14 | CASSQQTGGEQYF | TGTGCCAGCAGCCAACAGACAGGGGGGGAGCAGTACTTC
NA | TRBJ1-2 | TRBD1 | TRBV19 | CASSIGQARVKYGYTF | TGTGCCAGTAGCATCGGACAGGCGCGGGTAAAGTATGGCTACACCTTC
NA | TRBJ2-1 | NA | TRBV25-1 | CASSEQGPHQFF | TGTGCCAGCAGTGAGCAAGGACCCCACCAGTTCTTC
once | TRBJ1-2 | NA | TRBV19 | CASSIYRKGESNYGYTF | TGTGCCAGTAGTATCTACAGGAAGGGCGAATCTAACTATGGCTACACCTTC
NA | TRBJ2-1 | NA | TRBV6-6 | CASSSRLVGYNEQFF | TGTGCCAGCAGTTCCCGACTAGTCGGCTACAATGAGCAGTTCTTC
NA | TRBJ1-2 | NA | TRBV4-1 | CASSPRGAGQFIGYTF | TGCGCCAGCAGCCCCCGCGGTGCCGGGCAGTTTATTGGCTACACCTTC
NA | TRBJ1-2 | NA | TRBV7-2 | CASSPSPDTNYGYTF | TGTGCCAGCAGCCCCTCCCCGGATACCAATTATGGCTACACCTTC